The 16 T cell receptor beta chains presented below share a single source sample, sequenced in a study of shared clonotypes between healthy human individuals. Assay: immunoSEQ multiplex PCR; the TCRdb copy retains only in-frame clones and omits some. This sample has hundreds of thousands of clones, with 90% to 95% found just once. Cells designated naive CD8 were CD45RO-negative and were positively selected for CCR7, with terminally differentiated effector memory CD45RA+ cells excluded. Sequencing input: naive CD8+ T cells sorted from blood. The receptor source for this set is a man aged 25-45 years in good health.

The chain joins TRBV7-2 to TRBJ2-1; 15 bases are a match to TRBD2. The CDR3 extends over 18 amino acids. Germline assignment: CDR1 SGHTA and CDR2 FQGNSA. V lost 1 base and J lost 7; bases outside the gene matches: 8. Written as DNA, the CDR3 is TGTGCCAGCAGCTTAGTAGGGCCAGGGACTAGCGGGAGGAATGAGCAGTTCTTC. Translation: CASSLVGPGTSGRNEQFF.

CDR3 DNA sequence: TGTGCCAGCAGCGATATCGGTGGGGACACCATATATTTT. Translated, it gives CASSDIGGDTIYF. The chain has TRBV28 and TRBJ1-3; D is ambiguous. This CDR3 is built from 13 residues. V lost 6 bases and J lost 8, with 14 bases in between. Per germline, CDR1 MDHEN and CDR2 SYDVKM.

The V and J genes are TRBV4-3 and TRBJ1-4, with 7 bases identical to TRBD1. This CDR3 has 14 amino acids. The germline CDR1 and CDR2 sequences are LGHNA and YSLEER. V was pared by 4 bases and J by 4 bases, with 3 bases of the junction left unmatched. CDR3 sequence reads: CASSPTGSNEKLFF. Here the CDR3 DNA reads TGCGCCAGCAGCCCGACAGGGAGTAATGAAAAACTGTTTTTT.

The V gene is TRBV6-1, the J gene TRBJ2-7, with 12 positions matching TRBD2. V shed 2 bases, J shed 2 bases, and the junction held 7 bases outside the gene matches. Germline V gene lookup returns CDR1 MNHNS and CDR2 SASEGT. There are 17 residues in the CDR3. CDR3 DNA sequence: TGTGCCAGCAGTGAAACGGGACTAGCGGGCCTTACCTACGAGCAGTACTTC. Amino acids: CASSETGLAGLTYEQYF.

The V gene is TRBV7-9, the J gene TRBJ2-7; the match to TRBD2 covers 11 bases. CDR3 size: 15 residues. J lost 2 bases, V lost 4 bases, and 4 bases had no gene match. From germline, CDR1 is SEHNR and CDR2 FQNEAQ (reference sequence). In DNA form, the CDR3 reads TGTGCCAGCAGCTCCGTTAGCGGGAGGGCCTACGAGCAGTACTTC. It encodes CASSSVSGRAYEQYF. The full variable domain, in which reference TRBV7-9 and TRBJ2-7 provide the parts outside the CDR3, is DTGVSQNPRHKITKRGQNVTFRCDPISEHNRLYWYRQTLGQGPEFLTYFQNEAQLEKSRLLSDRFSAERPKGSFSTLEIQRTEQGDSAMYLCASSSVSGRAYEQYFGPGTRLTVT.

The chain joins TRBV19 to TRBJ2-2; D remains ambiguous. CDR3 size: 12 residues. Deletions cut 7 bases from V and 3 bases from J, with 6 bases between. The germline gives CDR1 LNHDA, CDR2 SQIVND (reference sequence). CDR3 in amino acids: CASNGDTGELFF. CDR3 coding DNA: TGTGCCAGTAATGGGGACACCGGGGAGCTGTTTTTT.

This clone was picked up one time. The chain links TRBV13 to TRBJ1-1; 9 bases are a match to TRBD1. The CDR3 runs to 14 residues. V gave up 5 bases and J gave up 6 bases; unmatched junction bases: 7. CDR1 PRHDT and CDR2 FYEKMQ come from the germline V gene (reference sequence). The CDR3 sequence is CASSLDRGEAEAFF. In DNA form, the CDR3 reads TGTGCCAGCAGCCTTGACAGGGGGGAGGCTGAAGCTTTCTTT.

A few counts support this clone. Within the sample, other DNA sequences also encode this same CDR3. The rearrangement joins TRBV19 to TRBJ2-7; D unclear. The germline CDR1 and CDR2 sequences are LNHDA and SQIVND (reference sequence). This CDR3 region has 11 residues. Trimming took off 3 bases at V and 3 bases at J, with 3 bases between the two ends. CDR3 DNA: TGTGCCAGTAGTATTGGCTACGAGCAGTACTTC. Residues: CASSIGYEQYF.

The J gene is TRBJ2-1, the V gene TRBV10-1; 9 nucleotides align to TRBD1. CDR3 length: 14 residues. The germline V gene encodes CDR1 WNHNN and CDR2 SYGVQD (reference sequence). V gave up 5 bases and J gave up 7 bases; unmatched junction bases: 6. CDR3 sequence reads: CASSQQGARNEQFF. Written as DNA, the CDR3 is TGCGCCAGCAGTCAACAGGGGGCGAGGAATGAGCAGTTCTTC.

The chain joins TRBV12-5 to TRBJ1-2; the D gene is possibly TRBD1 (5 bases). The CDR3 consists of 17 residues. Germline values: CDR1 LGHNT, CDR2 FRNRAP. Trimming took off 0 bases at V and 1 base at J, with 15 bases between the two ends. The CDR3 DNA follows: TGTGCTAGTGGTTTGGTACCTGGAGACAGTAATAACTATGGCTACACCTTC. Its protein product is CASGLVPGDSNNYGYTF.

The chain carries TRBV7-9 and TRBJ2-3; 7 nucleotides line up with TRBD1. V shed 2 bases and J 6 bases; nucleotides not matched to a gene: 8. The CDR3 is 15 amino acids. Germline CDR1 and CDR2: SEHNR and FQNEAQ (reference sequence). The CDR3 is CASSLRDSPQDTQYF. CDR3 in DNA: TGTGCCAGCAGCTTACGGGACAGCCCACAGGATACGCAGTATTTT.

The rearrangement uses TRBV7-6 and TRBJ1-1, with D maybe TRBD1 (6 bases). CDR1 is SGHVS, CDR2 FNYEAQ, per germline. This CDR3 spans 15 amino acids. Trimming removed 2 bases at V and 0 bases at J, with 10 bases between. CDR3 coding DNA: TGTGCCAGCAGCTTAAGTCAGGGGATGAACACTGAAGCTTTCTTT. Translated, it gives CASSLSQGMNTEAFF.

This clone is a singleton in its sample. The rearrangement links TRBV27 to TRBJ2-3, with D perhaps matching TRBD2 (5 bases). The CDR3 has 14 amino acids. Germline CDR1 MNHEY, CDR2 SMNVEV (reference sequence). V gave up 10 bases and J gave up 0 bases, with 14 bases separating them. CDR3 protein: CATHGGASTDTQYF. Written as DNA, the CDR3 is TGTGCCACCCATGGAGGAGCTAGCACAGATACGCAGTATTTT.

The count of this clone is one. The chain joins TRBV7-3 to TRBJ1-1, with a possible D match to TRBD1 (5 bases). Germline CDR1 SGHTA, CDR2 FQGTGA. With 4 bases removed from V and 3 bases from J, the gap between germline ends came to 9 bases. This CDR3 contains 13 residues. The CDR3 region is CASSSGGDTEAFF. CDR3 sequence (DNA): TGTGCCAGCAGCTCCGGGGGAGACACTGAAGCTTTCTTT.

The V gene is TRBV2, the J gene TRBJ2-1; D is possibly TRBD2 (5 bases). V gave up 7 bases and J gave up 4 bases, with 20 bases separating them. Per germline, CDR1 SNHLY and CDR2 FYNNEI. The CDR3 is 16 residues long. CDR3 sequence (DNA): TGTGCCAGCACTGGGCCGGGGAGCCGCGGGTACAATGAGCAGTTCTTC. Protein product: CASTGPGSRGYNEQFF.

This clone has a single count. The rearrangement uses TRBV11-3 and TRBJ2-5; 10 nucleotides agree with TRBD2. J was trimmed by 5 bases and V by 0 bases; bases with no gene match: 6. The CDR3 length is 16 residues. CDR1 is SGHNT and CDR2 is YENEEA in the germline V gene. This CDR3 is CASSLEASGSGETQYF. CDR3 nucleotides: TGTGCCAGCAGCTTAGAGGCTAGCGGGAGTGGCGAGACCCAGTACTTC.